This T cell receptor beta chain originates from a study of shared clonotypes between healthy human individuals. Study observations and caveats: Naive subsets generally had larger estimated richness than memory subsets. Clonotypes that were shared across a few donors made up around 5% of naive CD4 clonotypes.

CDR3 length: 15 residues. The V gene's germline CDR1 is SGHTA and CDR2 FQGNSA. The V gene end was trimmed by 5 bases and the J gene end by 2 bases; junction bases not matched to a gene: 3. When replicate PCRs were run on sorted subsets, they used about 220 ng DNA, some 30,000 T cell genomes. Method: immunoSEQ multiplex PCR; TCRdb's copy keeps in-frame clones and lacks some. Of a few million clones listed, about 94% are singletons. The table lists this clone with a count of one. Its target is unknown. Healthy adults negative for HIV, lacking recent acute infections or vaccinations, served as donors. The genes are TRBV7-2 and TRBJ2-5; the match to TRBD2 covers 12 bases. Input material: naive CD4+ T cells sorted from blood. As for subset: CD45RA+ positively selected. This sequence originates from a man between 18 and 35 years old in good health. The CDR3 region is CASSPTSGRQETQYF. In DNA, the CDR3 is TGTGCCAGCAGCCCCACTAGCGGGAGGCAAGAGACCCAGTACTTC.